One sample yielded the 7 T cell receptor beta chains listed below, sequenced in a study of T cell repertoires in cytomegalovirus infection. One entry per CDR3 protein, called by TCRdb with MiXCR from the reads. The profile shows approximately 250,000 distinct CDR3 sequences, roughly 23% of them singletons. The sequencing input was CD8+ T cells from PBMCs. The receptors originated from a human donor in good health (CMV status not recorded). Some clones in this sample may be carry-over from other donors' samples.

This clonotype was observed a few times. This sequence joins TRBV20-1 and TRBJ2-1, with D perhaps matching TRBD1 (5 bases). This CDR3 spans 16 amino acids. CDR1 DFQATT and CDR2 SNEGSKA come from the germline V gene (reference sequence). V lost 0 bases to trimming and J lost 0 bases, with 12 bases between them. CDR3 region: CSARDLAGFSYNEQFF. In DNA form, the CDR3 reads TGCAGTGCTAGAGATTTGGCAGGGTTCTCCTACAATGAGCAGTTCTTC.

This clonotype was detected many times. This chain connects TRBV6-2 or TRBV6-3 to TRBJ2-7; D is unclear. The CDR3 spans 13 residues. Trimming left V 5 bases short and J 0 bases short, with 8 bases between. From germline, CDR1 is MNHEY and CDR2 SVGEGT. DNA for the CDR3: TGTGCCAGCAGTCCGACGGTCTCCTACGAGCAGTACTTC. This translates into CASSPTVSYEQYF.

The J gene is TRBJ2-5, the V gene TRBV13; 7 positions match TRBD1. Trimming at V came to 1 base and at J to 3 bases, leaving 5 bases not matched to a gene. The CDR3 is 15 residues long. Germline CDR1 PRHDT, CDR2 FYEKMQ (reference sequence). For the CDR3, the DNA is TGTGCCAGCAGCTTAGCAGCCCAGGGGGAAGAGACCCAGTACTTC. It is translated as CASSLAAQGEETQYF.

This chain links TRBV28 with TRBJ2-7; TRBD2 matches at 11 bases. The ends lost 5 bases at V and 2 bases at J; junction bases unmatched: 20. CDR3 length: 20 amino acids. CDR1 and CDR2 from the germline V gene are MDHEN and SYDVKM. CDR3 in amino acids: CASSATGVLAGGSDTYEQYF. For the CDR3, the DNA is TGTGCCAGCAGTGCTACTGGTGTCCTAGCGGGGGGATCAGACACCTACGAGCAGTACTTC.

This clonotype was picked up many times. The chain links TRBV5-6 to TRBJ2-1; D is perhaps TRBD1 (6 bases). V was trimmed by 3 bases and J by 5 bases, leaving 9 bases between them. This CDR3 spans 13 amino acids. The germline gives CDR1 SGHDT, CDR2 YYEEEE. The CDR3: CASSSGQHNEQFF. The DNA of the CDR3 is TGTGCCAGCAGCTCCGGACAGCACAATGAGCAGTTCTTC.

This chain connects TRBV29-1 to TRBJ1-2, with 9 bases matching TRBD1. The CDR3 spans 13 residues. The V segment lost 1 base and the J segment 6 bases; nucleotides outside the gene matches: 3. CDR1 is SQVTM and CDR2 is ANQGSEA in the germline V gene. As DNA, the CDR3 is TGCAGCGTTGAAGGGGACAGGGTGGATGGCTACACCTTC. This sequence encodes CSVEGDRVDGYTF. Full variable domain (rest looked up from reference TRBV29-1 and TRBJ1-2): SAVISQKPSRDICQRGTSLTIQCQVDSQVTMMFWYRQQPGQSLTLIATANQGSEATYESGFVIDKFPISRPNLTFSTLTVSNMSPEDSSIYLCSVEGDRVDGYTFGSGTRLTVV.

In its sample, this clonotype was seen a few times. The chain employs TRBV20-1 and TRBJ2-1, with unresolved D. The germline V gene has CDR1 DFQATT and CDR2 SNEGSKA (reference sequence). The CDR3 has 12 residues. Trimming left V 2 bases short and J 7 bases short, with 9 bases between. CDR3 DNA: TGCAGTGCTAGACATTACCGTAATGAGCAGTTCTTC. Translating it yields CSARHYRNEQFF.